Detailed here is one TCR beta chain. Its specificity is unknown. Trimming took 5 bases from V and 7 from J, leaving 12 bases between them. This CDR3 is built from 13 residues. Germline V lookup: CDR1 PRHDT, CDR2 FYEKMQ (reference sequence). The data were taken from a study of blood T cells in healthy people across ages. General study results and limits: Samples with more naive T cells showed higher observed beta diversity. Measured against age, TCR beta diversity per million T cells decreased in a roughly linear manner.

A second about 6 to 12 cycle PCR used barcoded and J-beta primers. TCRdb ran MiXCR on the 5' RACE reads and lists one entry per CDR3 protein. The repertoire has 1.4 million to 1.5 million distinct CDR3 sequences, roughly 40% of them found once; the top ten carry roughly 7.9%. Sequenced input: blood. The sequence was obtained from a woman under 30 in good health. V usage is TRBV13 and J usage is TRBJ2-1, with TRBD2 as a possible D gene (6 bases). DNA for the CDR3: TGTGCCAGCAGCGTTCGGGGGTTTAATGAGCAGTTCTTC. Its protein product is CASSVRGFNEQFF.